This passage covers 20 T cell receptor beta chains from one sample sequenced in a study of T-cell memory formation after mild COVID-19. TCRdb used MiXCR to reprocess the 5' RACE reads, holding one entry per CDR3 protein. The sample carries more than 70,000 distinct CDR3 sequences, around 14% recorded once. The material sequenced was PBMCs or a T cell subset sorted from them (not recorded which). The receptors originated from an adult woman who had mild COVID-19 (a few samples of this study predate the infection). Cell type and time point are not known.

This clonotype was detected a few times. V and J are TRBV24-1 and TRBJ2-2; 14 nucleotides line up with TRBD2. CDR1 KGHDR and CDR2 SFDVKD come from the germline V gene. V was pared by 5 bases and J by 6 bases, with 13 bases of the junction left unmatched. The CDR3 sequence is 19 residues long. The chain's CDR3 is CATSAKRGLAGAVAGELFF. The CDR3 DNA reads TGTGCCACCAGTGCCAAGAGGGGACTAGCGGGAGCCGTGGCCGGGGAGCTGTTTTTT.

The rearrangement links TRBV3-1 to TRBJ1-2; D remains ambiguous. The CDR3 totals 15 residues. The germline V and J ends were trimmed by 2 bases and 5 bases, with 15 bases remaining between them. Germline loops: CDR1 LGHDT, CDR2 YNNKEL (reference sequence). This CDR3 reads CASSQRVGPNYGYTF. As DNA, the CDR3 is TGTGCCAGCAGCCAAAGAGTGGGTCCAAATTATGGCTACACCTTC.

V usage is TRBV29-1 and J usage is TRBJ2-5; 10 positions match TRBD2. Germline CDR1 reads SQVTM; CDR2 reads ANQGSEA. The trim removed 1 base at V and 5 bases at J, leaving 4 bases unmatched. The CDR3 covers 14 residues. The CDR3 nucleotides read TGCAGCGTTGAAGGGACTAGCGGAGAGGAGACCCAGTACTTC. Protein: CSVEGTSGEETQYF.

The chain couples TRBV9 to TRBJ1-2; no definite D call. Germline V lookup: CDR1 SGDLS, CDR2 YYNGEE. This CDR3 is 15 amino acids long. V was pared by 3 bases and J by 8 bases, with 20 bases between. This CDR3 is CASSEDNSGGSGYTF. CDR3 coding DNA: TGTGCCAGCAGCGAAGATAACAGCGGAGGTAGCGGCTACACCTTC. Using reference TRBV9 and TRBJ1-2 for the parts outside the CDR3, the full variable domain is DSGVTQTPKHLITATGQRVTLRCSPRSGDLSVYWYQQSLDQGLQFLIQYYNGEERAKGNILERFSAQQFPDLHSELNLSSLELGDSALYFCASSEDNSGGSGYTFGSGTRLTVV.

V is TRBV6-6 and J is TRBJ2-7, with TRBD1 matching over 9 bases. Trimming removed 8 bases from V and 5 bases from J; junction bases left unmatched: 10. CDR3 length: 14 amino acids. Germline CDR1 MNHNY, CDR2 SVGAGI (reference sequence). The CDR3 region is CASGPWTGEHEQYF. CDR3 nucleotides: TGTGCCAGCGGACCGTGGACAGGGGAACACGAGCAGTACTTC.

This rearrangement joins TRBV11-3 to TRBJ1-6; 9 bases line up with TRBD1. Per the germline V gene, CDR1 is SGHNT and CDR2 is YENEEA. The length of the CDR3 is 17 residues. V was pared by 5 bases and J by 10 bases, with 15 bases of the junction left unmatched. The CDR3 region is CASSLRDRERDESPLHF. The DNA for the CDR3 is TGTGCCAGCAGCCTTAGGGACAGGGAACGGGACGAATCACCCCTCCACTTT.

The rearrangement uses TRBV14 and TRBJ2-7, with 9 bases that match TRBD1. Germline values: CDR1 SGHDN, CDR2 FVKESK. Losses at the gene ends were 3 bases for V and 5 bases for J; bases not matched to a gene: 8. CDR3 size: 15 residues. In nucleotides, the CDR3 is TGTGCCAGCAGCCACTGGGCACAGGGGGCCGACGAGCAGTACTTC. This translates into CASSHWAQGADEQYF.

This chain joins TRBV4-1 and TRBJ2-7; D might be TRBD1 (6 bases). Germline V gene sequence: CDR1 MGHRA, CDR2 YSYEKL. V lost 0 bases, J lost 1 base, and 10 bases lay in between. CDR3 length equals 15 residues. CDR3 in DNA: TGCGCCAGCAGCCAAGACTTCAGGGGTTCCTACGAGCAGTACTTC. Its protein product is CASSQDFRGSYEQYF.

The J gene is TRBJ2-2, the V gene TRBV6-5; a possible D gene is TRBD2 (6 bases). V dropped 5 bases and J dropped 1 base, with 14 bases sitting between them. The CDR3 loop spans 16 amino acids. CDR1 MNHEY and CDR2 SVGAGI come from the germline V gene. The CDR3 DNA sequence: TGTGCCAGCAGTCCCGCATTAGCGGTGAACACCGGGGAGCTGTTTTTT. It encodes CASSPALAVNTGELFF.

This chain connects TRBV24-1 to TRBJ2-2, with D possibly TRBD1 on 5 matching bases. CDR3 length equals 14 residues. Trimming took 4 bases from V and 6 from J, leaving 11 bases between them. Germline-derived CDR1 and CDR2 are KGHDR and SFDVKD. As DNA, the CDR3 is TGTGCCACCAGTGACCCGGACAAGCCCGGGGAGCTGTTTTTT. Encoded protein: CATSDPDKPGELFF.

This clonotype was detected only a few times. The genes are TRBV9 and TRBJ2-1; 8 bases agree with TRBD2. Germline-derived CDR1 and CDR2 are SGDLS and YYNGEE. Losses at the gene ends were 3 bases for V and 4 bases for J; bases not matched to a gene: 6. The CDR3 has 15 residues. CDR3 amino acids: CASSAHGGAYNEQFF. CDR3 DNA: TGTGCCAGCAGCGCGCACGGGGGGGCTTACAATGAGCAGTTCTTC.

J is TRBJ2-7 and V is TRBV7-9, with 10 bases matching TRBD2. In germline, CDR1 is SEHNR, CDR2 FQNEAQ (reference sequence). The CDR3 is 17 amino acids. Trimming took 5 bases from V and 3 from J; bases not matched to a gene: 13. In DNA form, the CDR3 reads TGTGCCAGCAGCCTGGGGCTAGCGGGAGTGGCGTTCTACGAGCAGTACTTC. The encoded protein is CASSLGLAGVAFYEQYF. Filled out from reference TRBV7-9 and TRBJ2-7, the complete variable domain reads DTGVSQNPRHKITKRGQNVTFRCDPISEHNRLYWYRQTLGQGPEFLTYFQNEAQLEKSRLLSDRFSAERPKGSFSTLEIQRTEQGDSAMYLCASSLGLAGVAFYEQYFGPGTRLTVT.

This clonotype was counted at least ten times. The CDR3 DNA follows: TGTGCCAGCAGCTGGGGCGGAACTGAAGCTTTCTTT. Encoded protein: CASSWGGTEAFF. V is TRBV7-3 and J is TRBJ1-1, with D possibly TRBD1 on 5 matching bases. This CDR3 region has 12 residues. Trimming left V 4 bases short and J 5 bases short, with 8 bases between. Germline CDR1 and CDR2: SGHTA and FQGTGA.

This clonotype occurred a few times. CDR3 in DNA: TGTGCCGCCGGCCCGGGACTAGCGCTGGGTCCCGGGGAGCTGTTTTTT. Protein sequence: CAAGPGLALGPGELFF. The J gene is TRBJ2-2, the V gene TRBV24-1, with 10 bases matching TRBD2. The CDR3 consists of 16 residues. Trimming took 12 bases from V and 6 from J; bases not matched to a gene: 15. The V gene's germline CDR1 is KGHDR and CDR2 SFDVKD.

The rearrangement uses TRBV5-6 and TRBJ2-1; D is uncertain. CDR1 is SGHDT and CDR2 is YYEEEE in the germline V gene. The CDR3 sequence is 17 residues long. V lost 4 bases and J 2 bases, leaving 19 bases between the germline ends. CDR3 sequence (DNA): TGTGCCAGCAGCCATACGCTGACCCCTGGGCCCTACAATGAGCAGTTCTTC. This codes for CASSHTLTPGPYNEQFF.

The genes are TRBV5-4 and TRBJ2-5; no reliable D call. The germline gives CDR1 SGHNT, CDR2 YYREEE (reference sequence). V lost 9 bases to trimming and J lost 5 bases, with 17 bases between them. This CDR3 comprises 13 residues. Here the CDR3 reads CATHPGLTETQYF. DNA for the CDR3: TGTGCCACCCACCCTGGGCTGACGGAGACCCAGTACTTC.

This clonotype was counted a few times. The gene calls are TRBV9 and TRBJ1-4; TRBD1 matches 7 bases. The CDR3 is made up of 16 amino acids. From germline, CDR1 is SGDLS and CDR2 YYNGEE. V was pared by 0 bases and J by 6 bases, with 8 bases of the junction left unmatched. This chain's CDR3 is CASSVGRQGMYEKLFF. Written as DNA, the CDR3 is TGTGCCAGCAGCGTAGGAAGACAGGGAATGTATGAAAAACTGTTTTTT.

This chain connects TRBV7-9 to TRBJ1-2; 11 nucleotides agree with TRBD1. Germline V lookup: CDR1 SEHNR, CDR2 FQNEAQ (reference sequence). The CDR3 covers 15 residues. V was pared by 0 bases and J by 4 bases, with 1 base of the junction left unmatched. The CDR3 here is CASSLADRGLYGYTF. The CDR3 DNA follows: TGTGCCAGCAGCTTAGCGGACAGGGGGCTCTATGGCTACACCTTC.

There are many counts of this clonotype. This sequence joins TRBV12-3 or TRBV12-4 and TRBJ2-3; 9 bases agree with TRBD2. The CDR3 runs to 16 residues. The junction had 3 bases not matched to a gene; V was cut back by 1 base and J by 1 base. In DNA, the CDR3 is TGTGCCAGCAGTTTAGAGCGGGAGGTAGGCACAGATACGCAGTATTTT. It yields the protein CASSLEREVGTDTQYF.

This clonotype has a count of ten or more. The CDR3 nucleotides are TGCAGCGTTGAAGATCTGATCACTGAAGCTTTCTTT. Its translation is CSVEDLITEAFF. J is TRBJ1-1 and V is TRBV29-1, with D hard to call. Trimming cost V 0 bases and J 4 bases, with 6 bases left between them. CDR1 SQVTM and CDR2 ANQGSEA come from the germline V gene. The CDR3 has 12 residues.